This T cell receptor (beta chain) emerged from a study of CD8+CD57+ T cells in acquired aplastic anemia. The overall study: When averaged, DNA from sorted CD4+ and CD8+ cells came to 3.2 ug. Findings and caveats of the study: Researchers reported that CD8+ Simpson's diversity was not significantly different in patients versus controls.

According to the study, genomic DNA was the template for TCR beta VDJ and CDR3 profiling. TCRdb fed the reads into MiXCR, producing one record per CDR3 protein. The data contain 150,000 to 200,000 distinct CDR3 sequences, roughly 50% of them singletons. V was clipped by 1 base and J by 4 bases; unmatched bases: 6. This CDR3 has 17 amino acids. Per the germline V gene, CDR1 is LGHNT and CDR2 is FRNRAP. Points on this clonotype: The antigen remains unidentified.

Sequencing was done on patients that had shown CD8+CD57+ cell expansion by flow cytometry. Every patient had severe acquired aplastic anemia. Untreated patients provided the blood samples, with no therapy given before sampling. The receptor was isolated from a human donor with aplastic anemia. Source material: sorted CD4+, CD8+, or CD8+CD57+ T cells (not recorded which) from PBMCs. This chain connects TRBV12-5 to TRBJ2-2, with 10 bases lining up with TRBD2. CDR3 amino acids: CASGLGSGLATTGELFF. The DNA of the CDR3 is TGTGCTAGTGGTTTGGGATCGGGACTAGCGACCACCGGGGAGCTGTTTTTT.